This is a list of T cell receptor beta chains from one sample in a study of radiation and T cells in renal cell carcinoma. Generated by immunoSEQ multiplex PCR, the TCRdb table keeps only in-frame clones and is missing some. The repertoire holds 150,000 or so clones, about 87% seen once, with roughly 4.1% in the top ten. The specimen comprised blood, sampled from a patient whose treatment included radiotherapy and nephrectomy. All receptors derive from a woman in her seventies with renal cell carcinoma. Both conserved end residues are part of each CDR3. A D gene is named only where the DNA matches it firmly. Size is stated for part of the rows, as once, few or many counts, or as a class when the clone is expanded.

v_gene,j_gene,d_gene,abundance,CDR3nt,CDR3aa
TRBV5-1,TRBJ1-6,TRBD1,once,TGCGCCAGCAGCTGGGGACAGAGTAATTCACCCCTCCACTTT,CASSWGQSNSPLHF
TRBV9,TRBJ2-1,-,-,TGTGCCAGCAGCGTAGGGGTAGGGCAGAGGGATGAGCAGTTCTTC,CASSVGVGQRDEQFF
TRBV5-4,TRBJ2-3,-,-,TGTGCCAGCAGCTTGGCCCCCAGCGGTGCTAGCACAGATACGCAGTATTTT,CASSLAPSGASTDTQYF
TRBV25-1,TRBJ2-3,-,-,TGTGCCAGCAGTGAAGGGGGCACTAGGGGGGCAGATACGCAGTATTTT,CASSEGGTRGADTQYF
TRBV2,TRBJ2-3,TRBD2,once,TGTGCCAGCAGTGGGCTAGCGGGGCGCACAGATACGCAGTATTTT,CASSGLAGRTDTQYF
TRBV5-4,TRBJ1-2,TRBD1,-,TGTGCCAGCAGTAGGGACAGACCGACCGCTGTATTATCTCTCTATGGCTACACCTTC,CASSRDRPTAVLSLYGYTF
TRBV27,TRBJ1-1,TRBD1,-,TGTGCCAGCAGTTCCCAACAGGGGGTCACTGAAGCTTTCTTT,CASSSQQGVTEAFF
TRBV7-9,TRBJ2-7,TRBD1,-,TGTGCCAGCAGCCCCCCCGGGACAGGGCCCTACGAGCAGTACTTC,CASSPPGTGPYEQYF
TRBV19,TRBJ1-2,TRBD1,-,TGTGCCCCCATGCCCCGGACAGGGAAGAACTATGGCTACACCTTC,CAPMPRTGKNYGYTF
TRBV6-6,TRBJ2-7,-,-,TGTGCCAGCAGGCAGGGACGACCCTACGAGCAGTACTTC,CASRQGRPYEQYF
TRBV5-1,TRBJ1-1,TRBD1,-,TGCGCCAGCAGCTTGGAGGACAGGACTCGGGACACTGAAGCTTTCTTT,CASSLEDRTRDTEAFF
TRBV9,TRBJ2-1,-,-,TGTGCCAGCAGCGTAGCTAATCGGGGGACCTACAATGAGCAGTTCTTC,CASSVANRGTYNEQFF
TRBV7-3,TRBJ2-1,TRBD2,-,TGTGCCAGCAGCTTTCCTACTAGCGAAGAGCAGTTCTTC,CASSFPTSEEQFF
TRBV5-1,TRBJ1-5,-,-,TGCGCCAGCAGCTTGGGGGACCCCAATCAGCCCCAGCATTTT,CASSLGDPNQPQHF
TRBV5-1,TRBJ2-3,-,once,TGCGCCAGCAGCTTTGGAGGGGTGAACACAGATACGCAGTATTTT,CASSFGGVNTDTQYF
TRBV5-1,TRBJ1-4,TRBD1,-,TGCGCCAGCAGTCGAACAGGGGGCTTAGCTGAGGGTGAAAAACTGTTTTTT,CASSRTGGLAEGEKLFF
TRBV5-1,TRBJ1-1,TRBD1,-,TGCGCCAGCAGCTTGACCGGGACAGGGGACACTGAAGCTTTCTTT,CASSLTGTGDTEAFF
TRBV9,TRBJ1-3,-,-,TGTGCCAGCAGCGTAGATAGGAGACGACTCTCTGGAAACACCATATATTTT,CASSVDRRRLSGNTIYF
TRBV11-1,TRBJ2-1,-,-,TGTGCCAGCAGCTTAGATCCGGTTAGGCATGAGCAGTTCTTC,CASSLDPVRHEQFF
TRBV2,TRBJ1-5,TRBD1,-,TGTGCCAGCAGCCCACAGGGGGTAGTAAGCAATCAGCCCCAGCATTTT,CASSPQGVVSNQPQHF
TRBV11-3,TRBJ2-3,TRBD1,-,TGTGCCAGCAGCTTAGGGGACAGTGAGGCTAGCACAGATACGCAGTATTTT,CASSLGDSEASTDTQYF
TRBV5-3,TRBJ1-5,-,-,TGTGCCAGAGGCCGGAACGCCGGGGGAGGGAGCAATCAGCCCCAGCATTTT,CARGRNAGGGSNQPQHF
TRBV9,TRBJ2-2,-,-,TGTGCCAGCAGCCTTTCTCGGGACGGGGAGCTGTTTTTT,CASSLSRDGELFF
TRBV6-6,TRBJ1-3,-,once,TGTGCCAGCACCCCCCCCTCCGCCGGTGGAAACACCATATATTTT,CASTPPSAGGNTIYF
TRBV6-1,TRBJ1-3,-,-,TGTGCCAGCAGTGAAGCGCGGGACGGAAACACCATATATTTT,CASSEARDGNTIYF
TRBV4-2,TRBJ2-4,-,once,TGTGCCAGCAGCCATTCGGCCTCGGACCAAAACATTCAGTACTTC,CASSHSASDQNIQYF
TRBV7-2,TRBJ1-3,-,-,TGTGCCAGCAGCGAGGGACCGTTCTCTGGAAACACCATATATTTT,CASSEGPFSGNTIYF
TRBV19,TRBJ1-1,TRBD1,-,TGTGCCACCCACGGACAGGGAAACGCTGAAGCTTTCTTT,CATHGQGNAEAFF
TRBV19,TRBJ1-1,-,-,TGTGCCAGTAGTCCGGCGTTAGGCACTGAAGCTTTCTTT,CASSPALGTEAFF
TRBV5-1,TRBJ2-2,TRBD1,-,TGCGCCAGCAGCCGTCTGGGACAGGGATTTAACGGGGAGCTGTTTTTT,CASSRLGQGFNGELFF
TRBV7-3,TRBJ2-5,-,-,TGTGCCAGCAGCTTAGGAAGCTCCCCAGGAACCCAGTACTTC,CASSLGSSPGTQYF
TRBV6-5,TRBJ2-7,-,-,TGTGCCAGCAGAATGGGGACCCTCTACGAGCAGTACTTC,CASRMGTLYEQYF
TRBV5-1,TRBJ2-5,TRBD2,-,TGCGCCAGCAGCCTCGGGCGGGGGGCCCAAGAGACCCAGTACTTC,CASSLGRGAQETQYF
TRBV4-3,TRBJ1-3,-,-,TGCGCCAGCAGCCAAGATACGGGTAGCTCTGGAAACACCATATATTTT,CASSQDTGSSGNTIYF
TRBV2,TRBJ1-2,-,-,TGTGCCAGCAGTGATCACATTTACTATGGCTACACCTTC,CASSDHIYYGYTF
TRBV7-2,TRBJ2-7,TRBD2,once,TGTGCCAGCAGTCTAGCGGGGGGGCGCGAGCAGTACTTC,CASSLAGGREQYF
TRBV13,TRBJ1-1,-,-,TGTGCCAGCAGCTGGGGACACCCCATGAACACTGAAGCTTTCTTT,CASSWGHPMNTEAFF
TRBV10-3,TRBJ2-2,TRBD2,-,TGTGCCATCAGACCGACTGACACCCGATCCGGGGGGGCGGACACCGGGGAGCTGTTTTTT,CAIRPTDTRSGGADTGELFF
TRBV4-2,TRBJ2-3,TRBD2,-,TGTGCCAGCAGCGACACGGGGCGGGGGGGCACAGATACGCAGTATTTT,CASSDTGRGGTDTQYF
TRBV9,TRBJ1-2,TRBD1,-,TGTGCCAGCAGCGACCCAGGGGGCAGAGGCTATGGCTACACCTTC,CASSDPGGRGYGYTF
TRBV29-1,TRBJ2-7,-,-,TGCAGCGTTGAGTCCGGGCCGGACGAGCAGTACTTC,CSVESGPDEQYF
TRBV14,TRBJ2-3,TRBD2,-,TGTGCCAGCAGCCAACTAGCGGGGGTACATACGCAGTATTTT,CASSQLAGVHTQYF
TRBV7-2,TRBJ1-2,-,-,TGTGCCAGCAGCTTAAGGTTGTCAGACGCTAACTATGGCTACACCTTC,CASSLRLSDANYGYTF
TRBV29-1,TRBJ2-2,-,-,TGCAGCGTTGGAGGGTCAGCCGGGGAGCTGTTTTTT,CSVGGSAGELFF
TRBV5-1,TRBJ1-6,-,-,TGCGCCAGCACGAGGGAGAGCTCCTATAATTCACCCCTCCACTTT,CASTRESSYNSPLHF
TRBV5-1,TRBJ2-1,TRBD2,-,TGCGCCAGCAGCTTGAAAGCGGGGGGGCATAATGAGCAGTTCTTC,CASSLKAGGHNEQFF
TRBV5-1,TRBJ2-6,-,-,TGCGCCAGCAGCCTAATGGGGGATCGCGCCAACGTCCTGACTTTC,CASSLMGDRANVLTF
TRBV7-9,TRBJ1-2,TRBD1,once,TGTGCCAGCAGCTTGGATCCGGGACAGGGGAACTATGGCTACACCTTC,CASSLDPGQGNYGYTF
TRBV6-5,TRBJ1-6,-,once,TGTGCCAGCAGACGGGATTCTAATTCACCCCTCCACTTT,CASRRDSNSPLHF
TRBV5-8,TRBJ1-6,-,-,TGTGCCAGCAGCTTGGGATCCTATAATTCACCCCTCCACTTT,CASSLGSYNSPLHF